This TCR beta chain was profiled in a study of shared clonotypes between healthy human individuals (dated by TCRdb to about 2020). Background for the entire study: A few men and a couple of women, aged 18 to 49 years, made up the cohort. Per donor, three plates each were used for CD4 naive and CD4 memory, two for CD8 naive, and one for CD8 memory. To estimate repertoire size and how much clonotypes are shared between individuals, the study performed deep sequencing of blood TCR repertoires from about 5 healthy adults. Different laboratories and diverse techniques were used to prepare libraries and sequence TCR repertoires, to increase sequencing depth and limit assay-specific biases. Each donor's leukapheresis produced roughly between roughly 0.94 and 9.5 billion PBMCs.

TCR CDR3 regions were amplified from genomic DNA by multiplex PCR using the deep immunoSEQ assay. Extracted genomic DNA from each cell subset was spread evenly across all wells of several immunoSEQ 96-well plates, with each plate serving as a replicate. Each replicate PCR for sorted subsets received about 200 ng genomic DNA, equal to tens of thousands of T cell genomes. The purified libraries were quantified using a Qubit 3.0 fluorometer, sized with a Bioanalyzer 2100, and then quantified again using the KAPA Library Quantification kit. Every immunoSEQ 96-well plate was sequenced on a dedicated single-read 150-cycle Illumina NextSeq 550 flow cell. Turning to the authors' computational methods: Because the immunoSEQ output included only junctional sequences and no quality scores, the filtering could not be the same as the filtering used for full-length reads. To assign V/J genes and CDR3, sequences were annotated using PyIR, a Python wrapper for IgBLAST v1.9, with IMGT germline references. Reads with weak V/J assignments (E-value above 1e-6), missing CDR3, stop codons, out-of-frame junctions, or ambiguous translated residues were removed. A V3J clonotype was defined by an identical inferred V gene, J gene, and CDR3 amino acid sequence. To compute the percentage overlap between repertoires, the number of shared unique clonotypes was divided by the size of the smaller repertoire. RTK rarefaction, the Chao1 estimator, and Recon v2.1 estimates of unobserved clonotypes were used to assess repertoire richness. For all TCRbeta clonotypes obtained by the gDNA method from four donors, generation probabilities were computed with OLGA. As stored in TCRdb, this immuneACCESS dataset retains in-frame rearrangements with V and J assigned. A fraction of the clones does not appear; measured against another copy, unresolved V genes explain less than half of the discrepancy, and the remainder lacks a known reason. V and J calls and clone size are copied from that table; D and trimming were computed from the DNA. Present in this sample are millions of clones, 90% to 95% of which were seen just once. The ten largest clones take up 0.1% to 0.15% of the sample.

Donors were healthy HIV-negative adults with no recently reported acute infections or vaccinations. Only Caucasian adults living in Nashville, Tennessee, USA were represented among the donors. CD4+ T cells were enriched by magnetic negative selection; naive cells were then positively selected on CD45RA, and the negative fraction formed the memory subset. Blood was obtained by leukapheresis, after which PBMCs were separated by Ficoll-Histopaque density gradient centrifugation and cryopreserved in liquid nitrogen vapor phase. Analytical flow cytometry was used to check the purity and quantity of each magnetically sorted T cell population. From each sorted fraction, genomic DNA was isolated and quantified by UV absorbance on a Nanodrop 2000c. From the cysteine up to the phenylalanine, the CDR3 has a length of 15 residues. Of the read, only the CDR3 DNA is kept; its 45 bases are in frame from base 1. Taken from the germline V gene, the CDR1 and CDR2 loops are SGHAT and FQNNGV. V is trimmed back by 2 bases and J by 7 bases, and the junction contains 5 bases that no gene match accounts for.

This clone appeared a single time. Its antigen specificity is not known. Qualities for individual bases were not recorded, and no much larger clone is one base off. Broader findings and caveats from the paper: Sampling was limited to blood, and TCR repertoires in tissue likely differ from TCR repertoires in blood. Pairwise subsampling led to the expectation that sequencing depth would affect the degree of clonotype sharing among donors. Clonotypes shared by all four sorted-subset donors showed higher generation probabilities than non-shared clonotypes. Because the study included a small number of donors, the genetic and exposure-history diversity represented was limited. Across a few donors, roughly 5.4% of naive CD4, roughly 3.8% of naive CD8, about 2.3% of memory CD4, and 0.4% of memory CD8 clonotypes were shared. Estimated clonotype richness was generally larger for naive than for memory subsets. Even with the large sequencing depth, rarefaction of the sorted-subset datasets indicated that sequencing was incomplete.

The sample consisted of naive CD4+ T cells sorted from blood. Reading the label with the study, this specimen's cell subset or site is: CD45RA+ positively selected. The chain employs TRBV11-2 and TRBJ2-1; 10 of the junction bases match TRBD1. The receptor was isolated from a man younger than 35 in good health. Here the CDR3 is given as CASSLTGQGKNEQFF. The bases read TGTGCCAGCAGCTTAACGGGACAGGGGAAGAATGAGCAGTTCTTC.